These 6 T cell receptor beta chains came from one sample sequenced in a study of blood T cell repertoires in COVID-19. TCRdb's copy holds only in-frame clones and misses some; the assay was immunoSEQ multiplex PCR. The sample lists fewer than 250,000 clones, approximately 90% occurring once. Sequencing used peripheral blood. Receptors were obtained from a man in his fifties with acute or convalescent COVID-19.

This chain links TRBV5-4 with TRBJ1-2; 11 nucleotides match TRBD1. Germline lookup yields CDR1 SGHNT and CDR2 YYREEE (reference sequence). Trimming cost V 3 bases and J 8 bases; bases outside gene matches: 12. This CDR3 region has 16 residues. The CDR3 sequence: CASSSPWDRGNWGYTF. The DNA of the CDR3 is TGTGCCAGCAGCTCACCCTGGGACAGGGGGAATTGGGGCTACACCTTC.

The V gene is TRBV5-4, the J gene TRBJ1-2, with D perhaps TRBD1 (6 bases). V was cut by 1 base and J by 3 bases, with 22 bases left in between. The CDR3 contains 18 residues. Germline assignment: CDR1 SGHNT and CDR2 YYREEE (reference sequence). CDR3 in amino acids: CASSLKVAGEPVYYGYTF. DNA of the CDR3: TGTGCCAGCAGCTTGAAGGTGGCAGGGGAGCCCGTTTACTATGGCTACACCTTC.

This clone was picked up a small number of times. This chain links TRBV5-1 with TRBJ2-7, with a possible D match to TRBD2 (6 bases). The germline V and J ends were trimmed by 0 bases and 0 bases, with 13 bases remaining between them. The CDR3 extends over 16 amino acids. Germline CDR1 is SGHRS and CDR2 is YFSETQ. The CDR3 sequence: CASSLVGGRSSYEQYF. The CDR3 nucleotides are TGCGCCAGCAGCTTGGTAGGAGGGCGGTCCTCCTACGAGCAGTACTTC. Full variable domain (remainder filled in from reference TRBV5-1 and TRBJ2-7): KAGVTQTPRYLIKTRGQQVTLSCSPISGHRSVSWYQQTPGQGLQFLFEYFSETQRNKGNFPGRFSGRQFSNSRSEMNVSTLELGDSALYLCASSLVGGRSSYEQYFGPGTRLTVT.

The chain's CDR3 is CASSSVGWTEAFF. The DNA of the CDR3 is TGTGCCAGCAGCTCCGTCGGGTGGACTGAAGCTTTCTTT. V and J are TRBV7-2 and TRBJ1-1; D is uncertain. Germline lookup yields CDR1 SGHTA and CDR2 FQGNSA. Trimming took 4 bases from V and 5 from J, leaving 11 bases between them. The CDR3 runs to 13 residues.

This clone appeared a few times. The gene calls are TRBV4-1 and TRBJ2-2; D might be TRBD1 (6 bases). This CDR3 contains 17 residues. The germline V gene has CDR1 MGHRA and CDR2 YSYEKL. V was shortened by 2 bases and J by 0 bases, with 13 bases between the two germline ends. The CDR3 region has the DNA TGCGCCAGCAGCCAAACAGGACAGTCAGCGAACACCGGGGAGCTGTTTTTT. Its translation is CASSQTGQSANTGELFF.

The rearrangement links TRBV4-1 to TRBJ1-2, with D maybe TRBD1 (6 bases). The germline V gene has CDR1 MGHRA and CDR2 YSYEKL. This CDR3 region has 15 residues. Between the trimmed V and J ends, which lost 1 base and 4 bases, there was a span of 13 bases. CDR3 sequence: CASSQVYREGYGYTF. The CDR3 coding sequence is TGCGCCAGCAGCCAAGTCTACAGGGAGGGCTATGGCTACACCTTC.